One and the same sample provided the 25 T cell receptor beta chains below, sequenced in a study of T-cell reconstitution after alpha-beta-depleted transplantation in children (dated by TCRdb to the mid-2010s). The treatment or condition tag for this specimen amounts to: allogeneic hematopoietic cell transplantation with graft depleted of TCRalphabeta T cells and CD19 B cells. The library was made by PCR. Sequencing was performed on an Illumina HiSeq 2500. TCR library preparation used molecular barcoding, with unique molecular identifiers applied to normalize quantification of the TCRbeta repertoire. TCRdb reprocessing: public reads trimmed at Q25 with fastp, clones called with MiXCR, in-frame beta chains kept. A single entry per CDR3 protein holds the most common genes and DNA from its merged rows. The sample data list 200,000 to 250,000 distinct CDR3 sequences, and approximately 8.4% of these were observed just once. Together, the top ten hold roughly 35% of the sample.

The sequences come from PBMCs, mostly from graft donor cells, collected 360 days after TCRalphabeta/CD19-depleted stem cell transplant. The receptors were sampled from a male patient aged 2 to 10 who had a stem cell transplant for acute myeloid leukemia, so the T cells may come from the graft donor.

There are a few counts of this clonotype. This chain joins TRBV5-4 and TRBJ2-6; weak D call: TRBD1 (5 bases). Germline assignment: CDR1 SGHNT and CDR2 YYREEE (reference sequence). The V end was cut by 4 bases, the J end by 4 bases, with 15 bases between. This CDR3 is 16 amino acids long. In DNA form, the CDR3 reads TGTGCCAGCAGCCCTATAGGGGCTGCAGGGGCCAACGTCCTGACTTTC. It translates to CASSPIGAAGANVLTF.

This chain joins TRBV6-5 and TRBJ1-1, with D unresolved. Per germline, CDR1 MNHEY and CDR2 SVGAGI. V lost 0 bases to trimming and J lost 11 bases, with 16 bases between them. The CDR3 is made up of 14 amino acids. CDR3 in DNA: TGTGCCAGCAGTTACTCGGTCCTTCCTCAGGCGGCTTTCTTT. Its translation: CASSYSVLPQAAFF.

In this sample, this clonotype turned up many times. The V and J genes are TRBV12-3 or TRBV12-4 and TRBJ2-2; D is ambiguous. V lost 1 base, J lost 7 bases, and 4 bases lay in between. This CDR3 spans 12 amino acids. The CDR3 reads CASSLDGGELFF. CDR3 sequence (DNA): TGTGCCAGCAGTTTAGATGGCGGGGAGCTGTTTTTT.

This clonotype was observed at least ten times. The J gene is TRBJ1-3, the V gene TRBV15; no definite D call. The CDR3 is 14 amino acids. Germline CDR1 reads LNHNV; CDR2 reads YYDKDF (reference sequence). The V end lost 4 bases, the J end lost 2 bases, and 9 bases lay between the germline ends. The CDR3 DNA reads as TGTGCCACCAGCACCGAAGAGGCTGGAAACACCATATATTTT. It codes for CATSTEEAGNTIYF.

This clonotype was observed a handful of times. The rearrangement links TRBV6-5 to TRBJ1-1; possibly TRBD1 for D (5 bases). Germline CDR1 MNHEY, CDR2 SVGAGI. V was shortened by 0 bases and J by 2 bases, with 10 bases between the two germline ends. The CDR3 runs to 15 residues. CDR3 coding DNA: TGTGCCAGCAGTTACTCGACGACAGATAACACTGAAGCTTTCTTT. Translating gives CASSYSTTDNTEAFF.

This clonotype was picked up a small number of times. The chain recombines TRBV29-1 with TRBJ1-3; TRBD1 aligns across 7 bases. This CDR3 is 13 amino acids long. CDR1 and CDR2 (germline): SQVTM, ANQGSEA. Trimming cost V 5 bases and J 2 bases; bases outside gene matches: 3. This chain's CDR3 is CSVYRGTGNTIYF. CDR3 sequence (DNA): TGCAGCGTTTACAGGGGCACTGGAAACACCATATATTTT.

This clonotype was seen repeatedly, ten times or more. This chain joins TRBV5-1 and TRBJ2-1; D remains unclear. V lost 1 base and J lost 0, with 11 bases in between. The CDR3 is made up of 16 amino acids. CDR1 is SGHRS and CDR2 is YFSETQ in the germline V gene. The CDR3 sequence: CASSLRPLTSYNEQFF. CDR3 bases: TGCGCCAGCAGCTTGCGACCCTTGACCTCCTACAATGAGCAGTTCTTC.

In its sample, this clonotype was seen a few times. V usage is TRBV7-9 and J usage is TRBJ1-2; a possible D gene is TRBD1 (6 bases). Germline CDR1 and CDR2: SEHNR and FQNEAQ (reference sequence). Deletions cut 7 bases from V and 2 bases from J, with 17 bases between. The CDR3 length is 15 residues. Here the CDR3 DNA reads TGTGCCAGCACCGAATTAAACAGGGAAAACTATGGCTACACCTTC. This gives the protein CASTELNRENYGYTF.

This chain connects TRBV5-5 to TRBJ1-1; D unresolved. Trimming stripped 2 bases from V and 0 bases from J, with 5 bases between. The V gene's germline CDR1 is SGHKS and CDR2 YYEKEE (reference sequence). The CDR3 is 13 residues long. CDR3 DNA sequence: TGTGCCAGCAGCTTCGTCTTGAACACTGAAGCTTTCTTT. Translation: CASSFVLNTEAFF.

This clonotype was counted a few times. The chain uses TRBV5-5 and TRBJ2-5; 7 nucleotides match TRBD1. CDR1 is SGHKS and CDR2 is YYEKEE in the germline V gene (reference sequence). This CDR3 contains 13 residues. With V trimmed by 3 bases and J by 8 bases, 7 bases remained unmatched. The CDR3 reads CASSSGTVVTQYF. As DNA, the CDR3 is TGTGCCAGCAGCTCCGGGACAGTGGTCACCCAGTACTTC.

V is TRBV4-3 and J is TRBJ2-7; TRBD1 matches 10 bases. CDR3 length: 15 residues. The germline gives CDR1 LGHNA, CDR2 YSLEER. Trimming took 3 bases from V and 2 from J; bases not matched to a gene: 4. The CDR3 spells CASSHQTGGPYEQYF. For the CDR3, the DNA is TGCGCCAGCAGCCATCAGACAGGGGGCCCCTACGAGCAGTACTTC.

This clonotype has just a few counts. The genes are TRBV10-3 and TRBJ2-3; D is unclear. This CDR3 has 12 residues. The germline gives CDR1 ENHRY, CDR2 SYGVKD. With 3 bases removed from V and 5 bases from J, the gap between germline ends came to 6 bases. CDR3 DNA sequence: TGTGCCATCAGTGATAAGCGAGATACGCAGTATTTT. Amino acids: CAISDKRDTQYF.

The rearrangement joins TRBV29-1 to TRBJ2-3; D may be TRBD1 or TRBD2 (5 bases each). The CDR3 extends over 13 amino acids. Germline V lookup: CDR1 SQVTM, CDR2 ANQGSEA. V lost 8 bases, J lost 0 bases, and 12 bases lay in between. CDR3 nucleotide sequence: TGCAGCCACCGGGGCCGCAGCACAGATACGCAGTATTTT. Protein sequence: CSHRGRSTDTQYF.

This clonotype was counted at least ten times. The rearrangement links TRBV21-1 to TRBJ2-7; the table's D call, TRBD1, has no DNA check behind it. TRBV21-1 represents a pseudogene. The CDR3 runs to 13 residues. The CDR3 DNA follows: TGTGCCAGCAGCGGACGGGGATTGTACGAGCAGTACTTC. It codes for CASSGRGLYEQYF.

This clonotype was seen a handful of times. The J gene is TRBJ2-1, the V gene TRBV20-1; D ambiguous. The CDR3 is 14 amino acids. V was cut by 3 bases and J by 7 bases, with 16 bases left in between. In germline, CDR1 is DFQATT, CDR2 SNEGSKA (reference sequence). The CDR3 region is CSASVPTPNNEQFF. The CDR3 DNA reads TGCAGTGCTAGTGTCCCGACCCCGAATAATGAGCAGTTCTTC.

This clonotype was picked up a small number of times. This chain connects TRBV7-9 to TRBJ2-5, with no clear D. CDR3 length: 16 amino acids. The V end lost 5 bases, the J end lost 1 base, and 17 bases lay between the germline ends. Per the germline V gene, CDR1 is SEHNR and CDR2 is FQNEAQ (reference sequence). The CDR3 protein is CASSHRGKGGQETQYF. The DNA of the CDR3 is TGTGCCAGCAGCCATCGAGGAAAGGGCGGCCAAGAGACCCAGTACTTC.

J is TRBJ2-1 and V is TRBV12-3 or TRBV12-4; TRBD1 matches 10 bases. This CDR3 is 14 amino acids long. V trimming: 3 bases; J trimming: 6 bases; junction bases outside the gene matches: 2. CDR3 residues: CASSLGQGSNEQFF. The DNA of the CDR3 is TGTGCCAGCAGTTTGGGACAGGGGTCCAATGAGCAGTTCTTC.

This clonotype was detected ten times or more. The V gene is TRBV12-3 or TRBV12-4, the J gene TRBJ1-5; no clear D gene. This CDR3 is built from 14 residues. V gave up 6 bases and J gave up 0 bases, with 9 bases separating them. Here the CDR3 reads CASSPHYSNQPQHF. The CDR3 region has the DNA TGTGCCAGCAGCCCGCATTATAGCAATCAGCCCCAGCATTTT.

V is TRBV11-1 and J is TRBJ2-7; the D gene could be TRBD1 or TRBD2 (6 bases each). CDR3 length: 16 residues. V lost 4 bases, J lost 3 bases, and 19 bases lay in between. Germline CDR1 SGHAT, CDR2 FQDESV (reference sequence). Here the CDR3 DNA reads TGTGCCAGCAGCTCCGCACGGCCGGGGGCTCTCTACGAGCAGTACGTC. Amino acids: CASSSARPGALYEQYV.

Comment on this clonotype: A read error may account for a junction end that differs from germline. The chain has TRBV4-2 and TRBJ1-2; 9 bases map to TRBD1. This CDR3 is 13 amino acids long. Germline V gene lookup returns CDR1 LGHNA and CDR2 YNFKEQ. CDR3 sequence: CAISPGLQGARTF. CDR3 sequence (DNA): TGTGCCATCAGCCCCGGGCTACAGGGGGCAAGAACCTTC.

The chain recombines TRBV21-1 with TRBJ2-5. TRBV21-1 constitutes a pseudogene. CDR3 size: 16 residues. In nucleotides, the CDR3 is TGTGCCAGCAGCAAAGGGAAGGTTGGAGCGCGGGAGACCCAGTACTTC. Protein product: CASSKGKVGARETQYF.

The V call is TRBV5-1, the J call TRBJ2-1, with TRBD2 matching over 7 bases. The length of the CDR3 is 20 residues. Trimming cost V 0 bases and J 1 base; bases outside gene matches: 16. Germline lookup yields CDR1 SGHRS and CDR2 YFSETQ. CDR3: CASSLGGGPKPKYSYNEQFF. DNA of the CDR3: TGCGCCAGCAGCTTGGGGGGAGGGCCCAAACCCAAATATTCCTACAATGAGCAGTTCTTC.

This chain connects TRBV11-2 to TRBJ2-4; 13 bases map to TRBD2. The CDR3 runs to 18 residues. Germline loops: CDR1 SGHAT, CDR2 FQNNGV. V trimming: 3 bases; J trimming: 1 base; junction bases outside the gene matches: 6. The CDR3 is CASSFGLAGDAAKNIQYF. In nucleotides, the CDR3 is TGTGCCAGCAGCTTCGGACTAGCGGGAGACGCGGCCAAAAACATTCAGTACTTC. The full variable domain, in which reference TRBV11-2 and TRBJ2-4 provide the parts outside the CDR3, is EAGVAQSPRYKIIEKRQSVAFWCNPISGHATLYWYQQILGQGPKLLIQFQNNGVVDDSQLPKDRFSAERLKGVDSTLKIQPAKLEDSAVYLCASSFGLAGDAAKNIQYFGAGTRLSVL.

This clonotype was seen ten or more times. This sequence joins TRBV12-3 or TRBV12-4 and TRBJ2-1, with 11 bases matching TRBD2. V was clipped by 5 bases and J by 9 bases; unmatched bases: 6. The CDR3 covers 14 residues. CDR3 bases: TGTGCCAGCAGTCTTAGCGGGGGGGCCCGTGAGCAGTTCTTC. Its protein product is CASSLSGGAREQFF.

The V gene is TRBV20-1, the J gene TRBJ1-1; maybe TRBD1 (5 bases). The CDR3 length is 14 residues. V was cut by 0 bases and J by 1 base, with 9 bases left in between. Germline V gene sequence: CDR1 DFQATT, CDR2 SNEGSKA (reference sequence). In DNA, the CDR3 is TGCAGTGCTAGAGAGGGGCAGTCGAACACTGAAGCTTTCTTT. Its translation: CSAREGQSNTEAFF.